Below, 9 T cell receptor beta chains from the same sample are listed, as sequenced in a study of blood T cell repertoires in COVID-19. Some clones are missing from TCRdb's copy, which holds only in-frame ones; the method was immunoSEQ multiplex PCR. Of 200,000 to 250,000 clones detected, about 85% appear once; the ten largest clones hold roughly 10%. Sequencing was carried out using peripheral blood. The receptors originated from a woman aged 45-65 years with COVID-19, enrolled during active disease.

The chain employs TRBV5-1 and TRBJ1-1; tentative D call: TRBD1 (6 bases). The V end was cut by 4 bases, the J end by 3 bases, with 13 bases between. The CDR3 consists of 14 residues. The V gene's germline CDR1 is SGHRS and CDR2 YFSETQ. The CDR3 nucleotides are TGCGCCAGCAGCGTCAGGGGACGGGACACTGAAGCTTTCTTT. Translation gives CASSVRGRDTEAFF.

V and J are TRBV24-1 and TRBJ2-5; the match to TRBD2 covers 9 bases. The germline gives CDR1 KGHDR, CDR2 SFDVKD. V shed 2 bases and J 5 bases; nucleotides not matched to a gene: 8. The CDR3 runs 16 residues. CDR3 nucleotide sequence: TGTGCCACCAGTGATTCGAGTAGCGGGGGATCGGAGACCCAGTACTTC. The encoded protein is CATSDSSSGGSETQYF.

V gene TRBV5-6 combines with J gene TRBJ1-1; TRBD1 aligns across 7 bases. Germline assignment: CDR1 SGHDT and CDR2 YYEEEE. The CDR3 consists of 14 residues. The trim removed 5 bases at V and 2 bases at J, leaving 6 bases unmatched. The CDR3 region is CASRRRDSNTEAFF. CDR3 nucleotides: TGTGCCAGCAGAAGGAGGGACAGTAACACTGAAGCTTTCTTT.

V gene TRBV9 combines with J gene TRBJ2-1, with 14 nucleotides matching TRBD2. The CDR3 is made up of 14 amino acids. V was clipped by 6 bases and J by 9 bases; unmatched bases: 5. Germline CDR1 and CDR2: SGDLS and YYNGEE. CDR3 region: CASTLTSGGGEQFF. The CDR3, as DNA: TGTGCCAGCACCCTGACTAGCGGGGGGGGTGAGCAGTTCTTC.

V and J are TRBV7-2 and TRBJ2-5, with 8 bases fitting TRBD2. J gave up 6 bases and V 1 base, and 4 bases lay outside the gene matches. CDR3 length equals 14 residues. Germline V gene lookup returns CDR1 SGHTA and CDR2 FQGNSA. The CDR3 reads CASSLVGGGKTQYF. CDR3 coding DNA: TGTGCCAGCAGCTTAGTAGGCGGGGGGAAGACCCAGTACTTC.

This chain connects TRBV3-1 (or the pseudogene TRBV3-2) to TRBJ2-1; 13 positions match TRBD2. There are 16 residues in the CDR3. Germline values: CDR1 LGHDT, CDR2 YNNKEL (reference sequence). V shed 5 bases and J 9 bases; nucleotides not matched to a gene: 10. In nucleotides, the CDR3 is TGTGCCAGCAGCTCCCCCGGACTAGCGGGGGTAAGTGAGCAGTTCTTC. Its translation is CASSSPGLAGVSEQFF.

This clone was detected once. V and J are TRBV12-3 or TRBV12-4 and TRBJ1-5; D gene unclear. The CDR3 has 13 amino acids. Trimming took 3 bases from V and 7 from J, leaving 10 bases between them. CDR3 in DNA: TGTGCCAGCAGTTTTACAGAGCAACAGCCCCAGCATTTT. It specifies CASSFTEQQPQHF.

CDR3 sequence (DNA): TGTGCCAGCAGCCAAGACCCTAGCGGGGGGTCCACCTACTACGAGCAGTACTTC. Translating gives CASSQDPSGGSTYYEQYF. This rearrangement joins TRBV3-1 (or the pseudogene TRBV3-2) to TRBJ2-7; 11 bases match TRBD2. CDR1 and CDR2 (germline): LGHDT, YNNKEL (reference sequence). V was clipped by 0 bases and J by 3 bases; unmatched bases: 10. This CDR3 comprises 18 residues.

The chain couples TRBV27 to TRBJ2-7; TRBD2 is a possible D gene (7 bases). V dropped 3 bases and J dropped 4 bases, with 13 bases sitting between them. The CDR3 length is 14 residues. The germline V gene encodes CDR1 MNHEY and CDR2 SMNVEV (reference sequence). This CDR3 is CASSFAGRGYEQYF. In DNA form, the CDR3 reads TGTGCCAGCAGTTTTGCAGGGAGGGGGTACGAGCAGTACTTC.